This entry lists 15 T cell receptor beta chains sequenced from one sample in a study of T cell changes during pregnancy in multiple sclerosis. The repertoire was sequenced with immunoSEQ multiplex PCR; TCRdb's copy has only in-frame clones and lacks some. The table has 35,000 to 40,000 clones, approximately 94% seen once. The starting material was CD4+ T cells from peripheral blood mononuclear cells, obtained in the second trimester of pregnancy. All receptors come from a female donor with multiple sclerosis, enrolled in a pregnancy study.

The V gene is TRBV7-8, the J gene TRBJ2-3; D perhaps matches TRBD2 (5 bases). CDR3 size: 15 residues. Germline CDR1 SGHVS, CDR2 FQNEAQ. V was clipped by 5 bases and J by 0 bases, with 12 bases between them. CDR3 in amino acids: CASSAHGESTDTQYF. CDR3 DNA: TGTGCCAGCAGCGCCCACGGGGAGAGCACAGATACGCAGTATTTT.

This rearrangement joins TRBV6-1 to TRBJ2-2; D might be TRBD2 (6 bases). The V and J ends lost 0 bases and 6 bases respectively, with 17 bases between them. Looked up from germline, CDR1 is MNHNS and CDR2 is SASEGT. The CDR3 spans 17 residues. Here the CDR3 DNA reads TGTGCCAGCAGTGAAGCTGGTAGGGCCCGGAGGGCCGGGGAGCTGTTTTTT. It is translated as CASSEAGRARRAGELFF.

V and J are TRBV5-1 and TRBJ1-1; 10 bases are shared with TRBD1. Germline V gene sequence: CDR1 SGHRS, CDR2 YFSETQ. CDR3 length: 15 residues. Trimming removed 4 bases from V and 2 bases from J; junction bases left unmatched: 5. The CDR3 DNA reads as TGCGCCAGCAGCGAAAGACAGGGGGCAAACACTGAAGCTTTCTTT. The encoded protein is CASSERQGANTEAFF.

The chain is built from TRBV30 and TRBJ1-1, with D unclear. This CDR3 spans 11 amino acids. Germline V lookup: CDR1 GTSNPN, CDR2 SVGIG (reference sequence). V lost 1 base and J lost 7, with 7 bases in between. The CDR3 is CAWSAEGEAFF. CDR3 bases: TGTGCCTGGAGTGCGGAGGGTGAAGCTTTCTTT.

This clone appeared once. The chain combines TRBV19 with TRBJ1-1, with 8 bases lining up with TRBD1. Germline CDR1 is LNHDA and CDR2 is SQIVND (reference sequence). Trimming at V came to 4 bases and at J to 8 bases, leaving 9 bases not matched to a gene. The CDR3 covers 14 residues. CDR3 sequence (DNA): TGTGCCAGTAGTACGGACAGGGCATGGGGGGAAGCTTTCTTT. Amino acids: CASSTDRAWGEAFF.

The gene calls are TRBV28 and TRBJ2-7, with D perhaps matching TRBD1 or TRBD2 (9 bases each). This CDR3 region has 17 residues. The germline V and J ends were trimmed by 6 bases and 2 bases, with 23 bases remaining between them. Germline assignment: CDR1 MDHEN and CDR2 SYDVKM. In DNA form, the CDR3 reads TGTGCCAGCAGAAGGGGACAGGGTCGGACTAGCGCCTACGAGCAGTACTTC. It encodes CASRRGQGRTSAYEQYF.

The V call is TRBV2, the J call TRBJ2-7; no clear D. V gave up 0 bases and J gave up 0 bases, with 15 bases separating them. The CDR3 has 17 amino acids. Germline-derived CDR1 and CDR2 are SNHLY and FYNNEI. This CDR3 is CASSEALQLGSSYEQYF. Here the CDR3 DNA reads TGTGCCAGCAGTGAAGCGCTTCAGCTAGGTTCCTCCTACGAGCAGTACTTC.

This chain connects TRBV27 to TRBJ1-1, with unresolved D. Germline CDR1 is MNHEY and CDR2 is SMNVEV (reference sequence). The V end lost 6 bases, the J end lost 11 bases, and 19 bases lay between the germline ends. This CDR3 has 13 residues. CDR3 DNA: TGTGCCAGCAGCCTTCGTGAGTCGAAACGGGCTTTCTTT. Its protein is CASSLRESKRAFF.

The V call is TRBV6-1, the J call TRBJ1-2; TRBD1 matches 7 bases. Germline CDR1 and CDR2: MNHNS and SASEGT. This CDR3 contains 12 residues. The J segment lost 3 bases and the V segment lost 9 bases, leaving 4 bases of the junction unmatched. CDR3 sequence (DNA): TGTGCCAGTTTGACAGGGCACTATGGCTACACCTTC. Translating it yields CASLTGHYGYTF.

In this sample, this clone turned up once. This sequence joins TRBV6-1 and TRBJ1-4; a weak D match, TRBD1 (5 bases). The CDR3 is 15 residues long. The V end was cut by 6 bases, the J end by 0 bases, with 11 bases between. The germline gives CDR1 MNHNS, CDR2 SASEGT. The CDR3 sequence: CASRDSGATNEKLFF. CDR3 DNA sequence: TGTGCCAGCAGGGACTCGGGGGCAACTAATGAAAAACTGTTTTTT.

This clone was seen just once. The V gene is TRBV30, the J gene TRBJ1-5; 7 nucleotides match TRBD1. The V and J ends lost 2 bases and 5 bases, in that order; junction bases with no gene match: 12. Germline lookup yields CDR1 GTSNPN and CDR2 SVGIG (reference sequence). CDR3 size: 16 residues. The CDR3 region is CAWSLGYRGGDQPQHF. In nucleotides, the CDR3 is TGTGCCTGGAGTTTAGGGTACAGGGGTGGGGATCAGCCCCAGCATTTT.

The CDR3, as DNA: TGTGCCAGTAGTGGGCAGGGGGTTGGGGATACGCAGTATTTT. This sequence encodes CASSGQGVGDTQYF. The chain links TRBV19 to TRBJ2-3; 7 bases agree with TRBD1. This CDR3 has 14 residues. The germline V gene encodes CDR1 LNHDA and CDR2 SQIVND (reference sequence). Germline trimming cut 5 bases from V and 6 bases from J; bases unmatched to any gene: 8.

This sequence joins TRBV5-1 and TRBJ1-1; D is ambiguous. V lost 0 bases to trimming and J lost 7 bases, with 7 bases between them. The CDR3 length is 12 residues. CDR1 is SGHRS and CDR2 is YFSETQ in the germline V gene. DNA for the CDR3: TGCGCCAGCAGCTTGGTCGGGGTTGAAGCTTTCTTT. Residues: CASSLVGVEAFF.

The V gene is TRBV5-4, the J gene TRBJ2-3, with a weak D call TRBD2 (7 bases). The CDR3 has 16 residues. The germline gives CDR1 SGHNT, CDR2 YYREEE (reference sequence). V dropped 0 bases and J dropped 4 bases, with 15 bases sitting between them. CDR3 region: CASSLVGGAGADTQYF. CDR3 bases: TGTGCCAGCAGCTTGGTGGGGGGGGCCGGAGCAGATACGCAGTATTTT.

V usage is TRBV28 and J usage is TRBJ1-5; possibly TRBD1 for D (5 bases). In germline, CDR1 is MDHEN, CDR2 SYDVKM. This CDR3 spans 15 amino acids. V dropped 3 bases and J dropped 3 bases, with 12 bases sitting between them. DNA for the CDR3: TGTGCCAGCAGTTTTCGGCAGGGCGACAATCAGCCCCAGCATTTT. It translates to CASSFRQGDNQPQHF.